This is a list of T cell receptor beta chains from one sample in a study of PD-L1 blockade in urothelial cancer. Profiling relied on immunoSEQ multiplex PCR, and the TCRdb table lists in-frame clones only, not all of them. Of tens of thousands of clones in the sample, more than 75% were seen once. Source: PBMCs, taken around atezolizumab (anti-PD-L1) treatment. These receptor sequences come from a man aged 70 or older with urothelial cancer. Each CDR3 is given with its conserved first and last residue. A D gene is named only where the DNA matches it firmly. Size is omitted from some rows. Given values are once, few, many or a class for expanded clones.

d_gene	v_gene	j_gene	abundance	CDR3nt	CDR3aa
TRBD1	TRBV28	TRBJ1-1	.	TGTGCCAGCAGTCACCCACCGACAGGGGTACAAAGGACTGAAGCTTTCTTT	CASSHPPTGVQRTEAFF
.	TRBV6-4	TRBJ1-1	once	TGTGCCAGCAGTGTAGAGGTGAACACTGAAGCTTTCTTT	CASSVEVNTEAFF
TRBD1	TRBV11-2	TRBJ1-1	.	TGTGCCAGCAGCTTAGGTGCAGGGGGAAACACTGAAGCTTTCTTT	CASSLGAGGNTEAFF
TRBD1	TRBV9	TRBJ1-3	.	TGTGCCAGCAGCGTAGGAGGGACAGCTGGAAACACCATATATTTT	CASSVGGTAGNTIYF
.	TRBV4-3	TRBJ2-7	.	TGCGCCAGCAGCCAAGACCGGGACTTCTCCTACGAGCAGTACTTC	CASSQDRDFSYEQYF
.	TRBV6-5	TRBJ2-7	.	TGTGCCAGCAGACAGAGCGGTTCCTACGAGCAGTACTTC	CASRQSGSYEQYF
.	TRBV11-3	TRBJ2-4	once	TGTGCCAGCAGCTCGACACGGTTCGTAGCCAAAAACATTCAGTACTTC	CASSSTRFVAKNIQYF
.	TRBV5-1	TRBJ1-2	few	TGCGCCAGCAGCCTGTCGACTACAATGTCTGGTGGCTACACCTTC	CASSLSTTMSGGYTF
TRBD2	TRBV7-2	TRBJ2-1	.	TGTGCCAGCAGCCTACGAGCGGGGGGCGGAGCCTACAATGAGCAGTTCTTC	CASSLRAGGGAYNEQFF
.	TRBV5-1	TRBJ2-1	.	TGCGCCAGCAGCCACGGGGTAGATGAGCAGTTCTTC	CASSHGVDEQFF
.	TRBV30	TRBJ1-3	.	TGTGCCTGGCAGGGTCTAGAGGGAAACACCATATATTTT	CAWQGLEGNTIYF
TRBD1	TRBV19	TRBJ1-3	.	TGTGCCAGTAGTTCCTCGACAGGGGGATTCTTTGGAAACACCATATATTTT	CASSSSTGGFFGNTIYF
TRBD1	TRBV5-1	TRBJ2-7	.	TGCGCCAGCACCCTGGACAGGGGCGAGAGGGAGCAGTACTTC	CASTLDRGEREQYF
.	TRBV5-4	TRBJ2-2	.	TGTGCCAGCAAATCAAGCAGGGGAATTGGGGGGGAGCTGTTTTTT	CASKSSRGIGGELFF
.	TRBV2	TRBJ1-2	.	TGTGCCAGCACCATAAGGGGCGGGACTAACTATGGCTACACCTTC	CASTIRGGTNYGYTF
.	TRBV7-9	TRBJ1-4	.	TGTGCCAGCAGCTCGCGGAGGGGTCAGGGTGAAAAACTGTTTTTT	CASSSRRGQGEKLFF
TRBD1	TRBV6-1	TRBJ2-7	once	TGTGCCAGCAGCCTGTTGGGGGACAGGGCCTACGAGCAGTACTTC	CASSLLGDRAYEQYF
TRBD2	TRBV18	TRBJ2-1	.	TGTGCCAGCTCACCAGGTCTAGCGGGAGCTGTCAATGAGCAGTTCTTC	CASSPGLAGAVNEQFF
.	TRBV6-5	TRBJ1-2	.	TGTGCCAGCAGTCCGGGTCGCGGGATATATGGCTACACCTTC	CASSPGRGIYGYTF
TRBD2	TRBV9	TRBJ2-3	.	TGTGCCAGCAGCGTAGTAGCGGGAGGGCGGGCAGATACGCAGTATTTT	CASSVVAGGRADTQYF
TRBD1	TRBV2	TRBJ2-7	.	TGTGCCAGCAGAAAAGGGGGACAGGGGGCCTACGAGCAGTACTTC	CASRKGGQGAYEQYF
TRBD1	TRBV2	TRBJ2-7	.	TGTGCCAGCAGTGAACGGGTGGCAGGGGGATCGCGCGAGCAGTACTTC	CASSERVAGGSREQYF
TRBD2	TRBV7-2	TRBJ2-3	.	TGTGCCAGCAGCTTAAAGCGGGGGGTCACAGATACGCAGTATTTT	CASSLKRGVTDTQYF
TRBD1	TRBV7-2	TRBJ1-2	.	TGTGCCAGCAGCGGCGATCACAGGGGCTATGGCTACACCTTC	CASSGDHRGYGYTF
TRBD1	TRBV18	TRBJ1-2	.	TGTGCCAGCTCTCCCGACAGGGGTGAAAGCTACACCTTC	CASSPDRGESYTF
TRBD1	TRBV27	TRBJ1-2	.	TGTGCCAGCACTCAATCAACAGGGGGGACCCCTAACTATGGCTACACCTTC	CASTQSTGGTPNYGYTF
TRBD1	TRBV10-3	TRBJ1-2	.	TGTGCCATCAGGGCACAGGGGTCCGACTATGGCTACACCTTC	CAIRAQGSDYGYTF
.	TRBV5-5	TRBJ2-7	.	TGTGCCAGCAGCTCAGGGAATATTGGCTCCTACGAGCAGTACTTC	CASSSGNIGSYEQYF
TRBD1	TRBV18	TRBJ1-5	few	TGTGCCAGCTCAATACAGGGGAGAAGCAATCAGCCCCAGCATTTT	CASSIQGRSNQPQHF
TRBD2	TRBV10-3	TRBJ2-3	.	TGTGCCAGCTCGGGAGGTTCAGATACGCAGTATTTT	CASSGGSDTQYF
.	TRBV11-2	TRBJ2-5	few	TGTGCCAGCAGCCCGCCGATACAAGAGGGGACCCAGTACTTC	CASSPPIQEGTQYF
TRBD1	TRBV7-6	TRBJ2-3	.	TGTGCCAGCAGCTCAGGAACAGGGGGCGGGGATACGCAGTATTTT	CASSSGTGGGDTQYF
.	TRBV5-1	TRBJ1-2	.	TGCGCCAGCAGCCCAGACATTCATGGCTACACCTTC	CASSPDIHGYTF
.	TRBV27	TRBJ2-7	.	TGTGCCAGCAGCAAGAGCGACTCTATCTACGAGCAGTACTTC	CASSKSDSIYEQYF
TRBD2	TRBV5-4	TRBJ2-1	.	TGTGCCAGCAGCCCGAGACTAGCGGGAATAGACAATGAGCAGTTCTTC	CASSPRLAGIDNEQFF
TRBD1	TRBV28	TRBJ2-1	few	TGTGCCAGCACAAAGGCAGGGTACACAGGGGCTGAGCAGTTCTTC	CASTKAGYTGAEQFF
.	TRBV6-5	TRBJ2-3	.	TGTGCCAGCAGCGATACCGGGGTCAAAGATACGCAGTATTTT	CASSDTGVKDTQYF
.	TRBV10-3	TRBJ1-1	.	TGTGCCATCAGGTCCGTCGGGGGTGAGACTGAAGCTTTCTTT	CAIRSVGGETEAFF
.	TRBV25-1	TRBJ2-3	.	TGTGCCAGCAGTGACCAGGGGAGAGATACGCAGTATTTT	CASSDQGRDTQYF
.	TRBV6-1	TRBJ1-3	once	TGTGCCAGCAGTGAAGGGACACCTGGAAACACCATATATTTT	CASSEGTPGNTIYF
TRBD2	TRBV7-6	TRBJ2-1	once	TGTGCCAGCAGCTCTAAGAGAGTAGCGGGCTACAATGAGCAGTTCTTC	CASSSKRVAGYNEQFF
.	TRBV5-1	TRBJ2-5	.	TGCGCCAGCAGCTTGGCCGCCAGGGAGGAGGAGACCCAGTACTTC	CASSLAAREEETQYF
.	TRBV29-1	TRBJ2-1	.	TGCAGCGGAAATACAGGGAACAATGAGCAGTTCTTC	CSGNTGNNEQFF
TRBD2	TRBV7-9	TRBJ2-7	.	TGTGCCAGCAGCTTAGCGTTGGCGGGAGTAAGGAACGAGCAGTACTTC	CASSLALAGVRNEQYF
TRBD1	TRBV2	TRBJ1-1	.	TGTGCCAGCAGCGAGGACAGGGGCAGGGGCACTGAAGCTTTCTTT	CASSEDRGRGTEAFF
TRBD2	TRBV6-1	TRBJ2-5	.	TGTGCCAGCACTCAGAGCGGGGCGGAGGAGACCCAGTACTTC	CASTQSGAEETQYF
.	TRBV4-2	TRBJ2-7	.	TGTGCCAGCAGCCAAGATAATAGCCGAAGCTCCTACGAGCAGTACTTC	CASSQDNSRSSYEQYF
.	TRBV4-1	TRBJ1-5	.	TGCGCCAGCAGCCAGTGGACTACCCAGCCCCAGCATTTT	CASSQWTTQPQHF
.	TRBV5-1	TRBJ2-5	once	TGCGCCAGCAGCAAAGATAACATTTTCGAGACCCAGTACTTC	CASSKDNIFETQYF
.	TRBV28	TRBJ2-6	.	TGTGCCAGCTCCGACAGTAGTACTGGGGCCAACGTCCTGACTTTC	CASSDSSTGANVLTF
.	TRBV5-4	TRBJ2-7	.	TGTGCCAGCAGCTTGGGGCCAGAATCCTACGAGCAGTACTTC	CASSLGPESYEQYF
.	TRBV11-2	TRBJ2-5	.	TGTGCCAGCAGCTTAGATAGTTTAGAGACCCAGTACTTC	CASSLDSLETQYF
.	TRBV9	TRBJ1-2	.	TGTGCCAGCAGCTCCAGGGACTTGTCCTCCTATGGCTACACCTTC	CASSSRDLSSYGYTF
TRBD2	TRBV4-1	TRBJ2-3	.	TGCGCCAGCAGCCAAAGCGGGAGTGATACGCAGTATTTT	CASSQSGSDTQYF